This TCR beta chain was recorded in a study of blood T cell repertoires in COVID-19. Study-wide background: Whether acute or convalescent, the COVID-19 samples came from the United States, Italy and Spain.

This CDR3 spans 15 amino acids. V shed 3 bases and J shed 0 bases, with 9 bases lying between them. Germline V gene lookup returns CDR1 KGHSH and CDR2 LQKENI. In the original analysis: Amplified reference gene primers provided the basis for estimating nucleated cell counts. Measured with immunoSEQ multiplex PCR; TCRdb has only the in-frame clones, and not every one. Clonal size and the V and J genes are those of that table, whereas D and trimming came from the DNA. This sample carries more than 100,000 clones, around 86% of them seen once, and the ten largest clones take 4% to 5.5%. The sample taken for sequencing was peripheral blood. This TCR was recovered from a man aged 35 to 55 with acute or convalescent COVID-19. The chain employs TRBV18 and TRBJ1-3, with D perhaps TRBD1 (5 bases). Written as DNA, the CDR3 is TGTGCCAGCTCACCTGACAGTAGCTCTGGAAACACCATATATTTT. It specifies CASSPDSSSGNTIYF.